This T cell receptor beta chain originates from a study of cytomegalovirus exposure and HLA in healthy donors. Germline CDR1 is SGHAT and CDR2 is FQNNGV. Trimming removed 1 base at V and 4 bases at J, with 10 bases between. This CDR3 has 14 amino acids. Regarding the study as a whole: In a later analysis, specific HLA alleles were associated with approximately 16,000 TCR beta sequences at a 0.05 false discovery rate. In terms of immune exposure information, only CMV serostatus was available.

Notes on this clone: Its antigen is unidentified.

Amplification used 60 Vbeta primers and 13 Jbeta primers. Libraries were prepared by immunoSEQ multiplex PCR; TCRdb keeps only in-frame clonotypes and omits some of them. This sample has roughly 100,000 clones; approximately 66% occur once, and the top ten carry roughly a tenth. This sequence was found in a man in his forties in good health and CMV-seropositive. The sequencing input was PBMCs. The chain couples TRBV11-2 to TRBJ1-2; D is possibly TRBD1 (6 bases). The CDR3 loop reads CASSLGTGSYGYTF. As DNA, the CDR3 is TGTGCCAGCAGCTTAGGAACAGGGAGCTATGGCTACACCTTC.